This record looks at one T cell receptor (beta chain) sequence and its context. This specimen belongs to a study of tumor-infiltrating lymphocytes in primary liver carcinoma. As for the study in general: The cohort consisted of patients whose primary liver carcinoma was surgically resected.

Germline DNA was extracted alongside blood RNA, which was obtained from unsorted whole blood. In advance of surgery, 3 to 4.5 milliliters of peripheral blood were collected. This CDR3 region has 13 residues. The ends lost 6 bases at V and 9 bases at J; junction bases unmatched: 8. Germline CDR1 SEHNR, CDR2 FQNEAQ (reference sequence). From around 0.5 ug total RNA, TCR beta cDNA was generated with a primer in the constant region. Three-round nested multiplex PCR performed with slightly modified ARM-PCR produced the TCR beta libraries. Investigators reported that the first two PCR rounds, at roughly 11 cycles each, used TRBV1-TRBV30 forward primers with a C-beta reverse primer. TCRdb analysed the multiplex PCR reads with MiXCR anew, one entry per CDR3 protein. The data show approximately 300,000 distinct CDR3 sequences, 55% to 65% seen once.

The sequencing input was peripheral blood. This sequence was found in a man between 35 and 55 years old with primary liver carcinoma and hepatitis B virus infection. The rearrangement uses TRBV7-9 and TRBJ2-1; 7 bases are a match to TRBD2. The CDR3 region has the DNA TGTGCCAGCAGGCGCGGGAGTAAGGGTGAGCAGTTCTTC. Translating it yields CASRRGSKGEQFF.